These 25 T cell receptor beta chains came from one sample sequenced in a study of blood T cell repertoires in COVID-19. Only in-frame clones appear in the TCRdb table, and some are missing; sequencing was by immunoSEQ multiplex PCR. The sample lists more than 95,000 clones, roughly 80% occurring once. The sequencing sample was made of peripheral blood. Receptor source: a man aged 25-40 years with acute or convalescent COVID-19.

This clone came up once. The V call is TRBV11-2, the J call TRBJ1-1, with 8 bases identical to TRBD1. J gave up 6 bases and V 7 bases, and 13 bases lay outside the gene matches. The germline V gene encodes CDR1 SGHAT and CDR2 FQNNGV. The CDR3 has 15 amino acids. Here the CDR3 DNA reads TGTGCCAGCACAACCTCCAGGACAGGGCGAGCTGAAGCTTTCTTT. It specifies CASTTSRTGRAEAFF.

The CDR3 DNA sequence: TGTGCCAGCAGCTTACTCCCTAGCAATCAGCCCCAGCATTTT. Residues: CASSLLPSNQPQHF. The chain has TRBV7-2 and TRBJ1-5; D uncertain. Between the trimmed V and J ends, which lost 2 bases and 0 bases, there was a span of 5 bases. In germline, CDR1 is SGHTA, CDR2 FQGNSA. The CDR3 totals 14 residues. The variable domain in full, with the rest retrieved from reference TRBV7-2 and TRBJ1-5, is GAGVSQSPSNKVTEKGKDVELRCDPISGHTALYWYRQSLGQGLEFLIYFQGNSAPDKSGLPSDRFSAERTGGSVSTLTIQRTQQEDSAVYLCASSLLPSNQPQHFGDGTRLSIL.

The chain has TRBV5-4 and TRBJ2-7, with a tentative D call TRBD1 (5 bases). The CDR3 is made up of 12 amino acids. Germline values: CDR1 SGHNT, CDR2 YYREEE (reference sequence). The V end lost 3 bases, the J end lost 3 bases, and 7 bases lay between the germline ends. The CDR3 DNA reads as TGTGCCAGCAGCTATGACAGCTACGAGCAGTACTTC. Translated, it gives CASSYDSYEQYF. Variable domain in full (rest from reference TRBV5-4 and TRBJ2-7): ETGVTQSPTHLIKTRGQQVTLRCSSQSGHNTVSWYQQALGQGPQFIFQYYREEENGRGNFPPRFSGLQFPNYSSELNVNALELDDSALYLCASSYDSYEQYFGPGTRLTVT.

The genes are TRBV7-8 and TRBJ1-4; maybe TRBD1 (5 bases). Germline CDR1 SGHVS, CDR2 FQNEAQ. Trimming stripped 2 bases from V and 3 bases from J, with 10 bases between. The CDR3 is made up of 15 amino acids. CDR3 nucleotides: TGTGCCAGCAGCTTAAGGAGGGGCCCTAATGAAAAACTGTTTTTT. Protein: CASSLRRGPNEKLFF.

This rearrangement joins TRBV4-3 to TRBJ2-1; TRBD1 matches at 7 bases. V was clipped by 0 bases and J by 1 base; unmatched bases: 6. This CDR3 is built from 17 residues. CDR1 and CDR2 (germline): LGHNA, YSLEER. The CDR3 DNA follows: TGCGCCAGCAGCCAAGACTCGACAGGGTCGTCCTACAATGAGCAGTTCTTC. It translates to CASSQDSTGSSYNEQFF.

This clone was seen a few times. This specimen includes other DNA sequences encoding the same CDR3. This chain joins TRBV12-3 or TRBV12-4 and TRBJ1-5; D is unclear. The CDR3 loop spans 13 amino acids. The germline V and J ends were trimmed by 2 bases and 7 bases, with 9 bases remaining between them. The chain's CDR3 is CASSLRRNQPQHF. CDR3 nucleotides: TGTGCCAGCAGTTTACGGAGAAACCAGCCCCAGCATTTT.

The V gene is TRBV10-3, the J gene TRBJ2-3; maybe TRBD2 (5 bases). This CDR3 contains 16 residues. Trimming cost V 6 bases and J 0 bases, with 16 bases left between them. Germline V gene sequence: CDR1 ENHRY, CDR2 SYGVKD. The CDR3 loop is CAIRTDASGSTDTQYF. The CDR3 region has the DNA TGTGCCATCAGAACGGACGCCTCGGGGAGCACAGATACGCAGTATTTT.

V and J are TRBV3-1 (or the pseudogene TRBV3-2) and TRBJ1-6; D may be TRBD1 (6 bases). This CDR3 has 14 residues. Germline-derived CDR1 and CDR2 are LGHDT and YNNKEL (reference sequence). Trimming removed 4 bases at V and 7 bases at J, with 11 bases between. CDR3 DNA sequence: TGTGCCAGCAGCCTGGGACAACTGAATTCACCCCTCCACTTT. Its protein product is CASSLGQLNSPLHF.

This clone was seen only once. The chain links TRBV12-3 or TRBV12-4 to TRBJ1-5; 7 positions match TRBD1. This CDR3 comprises 13 residues. V shed 6 bases and J 5 bases; nucleotides not matched to a gene: 4. CDR3 region: CASSRDSYQPQHF. The CDR3 DNA sequence: TGTGCCAGCAGCAGGGACAGTTATCAGCCCCAGCATTTT.

The V call is TRBV7-6, the J call TRBJ1-2; TRBD1 matches 8 bases. This CDR3 contains 15 residues. Trimming at V came to 5 bases and at J to 4 bases, leaving 9 bases not matched to a gene. Looked up from germline, CDR1 is SGHVS and CDR2 is FNYEAQ. CDR3 region: CASSPTGGQGYGYTF. The CDR3, as DNA: TGTGCCAGCAGCCCCACAGGGGGGCAGGGCTATGGCTACACCTTC.

This chain uses TRBV6-1 with TRBJ2-5; D is undetermined. This CDR3 contains 15 residues. Germline values: CDR1 MNHNS, CDR2 SASEGT. V lost 0 bases to trimming and J lost 2 bases, with 10 bases between them. The CDR3 spells CASSEAMAEQETQYF. CDR3 bases: TGTGCCAGCAGTGAAGCGATGGCAGAACAAGAGACCCAGTACTTC.

The chain has TRBV28 and TRBJ2-2, with TRBD2 matching over 9 bases. Germline assignment: CDR1 MDHEN and CDR2 SYDVKM. V lost 6 bases, J lost 7 bases, and 15 bases stayed unmatched. The CDR3 spans 17 residues. This CDR3 reads CASSPPSGRPSGGELFF. The CDR3 DNA follows: TGTGCCAGCAGCCCACCCAGCGGGAGGCCCTCCGGCGGGGAGCTGTTTTTT.

The chain has TRBV15 and TRBJ1-3; no clear D. The CDR3 runs to 11 residues. The germline V gene encodes CDR1 LNHNV and CDR2 YYDKDF (reference sequence). V was cut by 8 bases and J by 3 bases, with 5 bases left in between. The CDR3 protein is CATGGGNTIYF. DNA for the CDR3: TGTGCCACCGGAGGTGGAAACACCATATATTTT.

V usage is TRBV7-3 and J usage is TRBJ2-1; 8 bases are shared with TRBD2. CDR1 and CDR2 from the germline V gene are SGHTA and FQGTGA. Unmatched junction bases numbered 2, after V lost 2 bases and J lost 5 bases. The length of the CDR3 is 14 residues. CDR3 DNA sequence: TGTGCCAGCAGCTTATATAGCGGGGACAATGAGCAGTTCTTC. This codes for CASSLYSGDNEQFF.

The chain combines TRBV18 with TRBJ2-3; no clear D gene. The germline V and J ends were trimmed by 2 bases and 2 bases, with 8 bases remaining between them. The CDR3 loop spans 14 amino acids. In germline, CDR1 is KGHSH, CDR2 LQKENI. Here the CDR3 reads CASSPDTTTDTQYF. The CDR3 DNA is TGTGCCAGCTCACCAGACACCACCACAGATACGCAGTATTTT.

V gene TRBV16 combines with J gene TRBJ1-6, with D perhaps matching TRBD1 (5 bases). The CDR3 covers 16 residues. The V end was cut by 0 bases, the J end by 5 bases, with 11 bases between. Germline V gene sequence: CDR1 KGHSY, CDR2 FQNENV. The CDR3 nucleotides read TGTGCCAGCAGCCAATCGGGGGGAACGAATAATTCACCCCTCCACTTT. Encoded protein: CASSQSGGTNNSPLHF.

The genes are TRBV9 and TRBJ2-3; D is undetermined. Germline V gene lookup returns CDR1 SGDLS and CDR2 YYNGEE. The V and J ends lost 0 bases and 4 bases respectively, with 12 bases between them. The CDR3 sequence is 15 residues long. CDR3 loop: CASSVGSIKPDTQYF. The CDR3 nucleotides are TGTGCCAGCAGCGTAGGGTCTATTAAGCCAGATACGCAGTATTTT.

The gene calls are TRBV5-1 and TRBJ2-1; TRBD2 is a possible D gene (5 bases). CDR3 size: 13 residues. With 4 bases removed from V and 9 bases from J, the gap between germline ends came to 14 bases. Germline CDR1 is SGHRS and CDR2 is YFSETQ. This chain's CDR3 is CASSADGEGEQFF. In DNA, the CDR3 is TGCGCCAGCAGCGCCGACGGAGAGGGTGAGCAGTTCTTC.

This chain uses TRBV30 with TRBJ2-7, with 7 bases that match TRBD2. The V segment lost 2 bases and the J segment 6 bases; nucleotides outside the gene matches: 1. Germline-derived CDR1 and CDR2 are GTSNPN and SVGIG (reference sequence). This CDR3 comprises 11 residues. For the CDR3, the DNA is TGTGCCTGGAGTCCGGGGGGCGAGCAGTACTTC. It translates to CAWSPGGEQYF.

On this clone: Sequence at one end of the junction differs from germline and may be a read error. V is TRBV7-7 and J is TRBJ2-1; possible D gene TRBD1, 6 bases. CDR3 size: 15 residues. CDR1 is SSHAT and CDR2 is FNYEAQ in the germline V gene (reference sequence). CDR3 loop: CASSPQGSSYNEQFF. CDR3 in DNA: TGTGCTAGCAGCCCCCAGGGGAGCTCCTACAATGAGCAGTTCTTC.

The rearrangement joins TRBV28 to TRBJ1-5, with D possibly matching TRBD1 (5 bases). The CDR3 runs to 12 residues. V shed 7 bases and J shed 6 bases, with 10 bases lying between them. CDR1 is MDHEN and CDR2 is SYDVKM in the germline V gene. CDR3 sequence: CASTRGSQPQHF. The DNA of the CDR3 is TGTGCCAGCACCCGGGGGAGTCAGCCCCAGCATTTT.

The CDR3 protein is CASSERLQETQYF. CDR3 coding DNA: TGTGCCAGCAGTGAGCGGCTACAAGAGACCCAGTACTTC. The rearrangement links TRBV25-1 to TRBJ2-5; D is undetermined. The CDR3 consists of 13 residues. Trimming removed 3 bases at V and 2 bases at J, with 7 bases between. Germline assignment: CDR1 MGHDK and CDR2 SYGVNS. Combining the CDR3 with reference TRBV25-1 and TRBJ2-5 gives the whole variable domain EADIYQTPRYLVIGTGKKITLECSQTMGHDKMYWYQQDPGMELHLIHYSYGVNSTEKGDLSSESTVSRIRTEHFPLTLESARPSHTSQYLCASSERLQETQYFGPGTRLLVL.

The chain recombines TRBV12-5 with TRBJ1-5, with 10 bases fitting TRBD1. Germline V gene lookup returns CDR1 LGHNT and CDR2 FRNRAP. The CDR3 loop spans 16 amino acids. V shed 2 bases, J shed 6 bases, and the junction held 7 bases outside the gene matches. The CDR3 protein is CASGLLGTGDSQPQHF. The CDR3 DNA is TGTGCTAGTGGTTTGCTCGGGACAGGGGATTCTCAGCCCCAGCATTTT. The entire variable domain, with the rest obtained from reference TRBV12-5 and TRBJ1-5, is as follows: DARVTQTPRHKVTEMGQEVTMRCQPILGHNTVFWYRQTMMQGLELLAYFRNRAPLDDSGMPKDRFSAEMPDATLATLKIQPSEPRDSAVYFCASGLLGTGDSQPQHFGDGTRLSIL.

CDR3 amino acids: CITGKKTQYF. The CDR3 nucleotides read TGCATAACGGGAAAAAAGACCCAGTACTTC. The chain links TRBV1 to TRBJ2-5; the table gives TRBD2 as D, unverified against the DNA. TRBV1 is a recognized pseudogene. This CDR3 region has 10 residues.

This chain uses TRBV12-5 with TRBJ1-5; no clear D gene. Germline CDR1 is LGHNT and CDR2 is FRNRAP. V lost 6 bases and J 4 bases, leaving 4 bases between the germline ends. CDR3 size: 11 residues. CDR3 sequence reads: CASGPNQPQHF. The DNA for the CDR3 is TGTGCTAGTGGCCCGAATCAGCCCCAGCATTTT.